Given below is one TCR beta chain in context. This specimen belongs to a study of cytomegalovirus exposure and HLA in healthy donors. 13 Jbeta primers and 60 Vbeta primers were used for the PCR. This table comes from immunoSEQ multiplex PCR, and its TCRdb copy is limited to in-frame clones, with some not included. Reported are 80,000 to 95,000 clones; the ten largest clones contain 0.95% to 1.3%. The CDR3 spans 15 residues. Germline V gene lookup returns CDR1 SGHDT and CDR2 YYEEEE. V lost 3 bases to trimming and J lost 6 bases; unmatched junction nucleotides: 3. Source material: PBMCs. The TCR was taken from a woman under 40 in good health and CMV-seronegative. The gene calls are TRBV5-6 and TRBJ2-3, with 14 bases fitting TRBD2. CDR3 amino acids: CASSWGLAGEDTQYF. CDR3 DNA sequence: TGTGCCAGCAGCTGGGGACTAGCGGGGGAGGATACGCAGTATTTT.